The text below deals with one TCR beta chain. Antigen specificity is unknown. Germline loops: CDR1 LGHDT, CDR2 YNNKEL (reference sequence). The CDR3 runs to 13 residues. The data belong to a study of T cells expressing NK-cell markers. TCRdb re-called the 5' RACE reads; every CDR3 protein appears as one record, without DNA. The sample has 350,000 to 450,000 distinct CDR3 sequences. Study observations and caveats: About 1.0-8% of CD8+ T cells in several donors belonged to dominant NKG2C+ clonotypes.

The sequencing sample was made of blood T cells: a sorted CD56 or NKG2C T cell subset, CD4+ or CD8+ T cells, or bulk PBMC T cells (not recorded which). This rearrangement joins TRBV3-1 to TRBJ1-6. This TCR was sampled from a man aged 18 to 69 in good health. CDR3 sequence reads: CASSQAYRAPLHF. Full variable domain (missing parts from reference TRBV3-1 and TRBJ1-6): DTAVSQTPKYLVTQMGNDKSIKCEQNLGHDTMYWYKQDSKKFLKIMFSYNNKELIINETVPNRFSPKSPDKAHLNLHINSLELGDSAVYFCASSQAYRAPLHFGNGTRLTVT.